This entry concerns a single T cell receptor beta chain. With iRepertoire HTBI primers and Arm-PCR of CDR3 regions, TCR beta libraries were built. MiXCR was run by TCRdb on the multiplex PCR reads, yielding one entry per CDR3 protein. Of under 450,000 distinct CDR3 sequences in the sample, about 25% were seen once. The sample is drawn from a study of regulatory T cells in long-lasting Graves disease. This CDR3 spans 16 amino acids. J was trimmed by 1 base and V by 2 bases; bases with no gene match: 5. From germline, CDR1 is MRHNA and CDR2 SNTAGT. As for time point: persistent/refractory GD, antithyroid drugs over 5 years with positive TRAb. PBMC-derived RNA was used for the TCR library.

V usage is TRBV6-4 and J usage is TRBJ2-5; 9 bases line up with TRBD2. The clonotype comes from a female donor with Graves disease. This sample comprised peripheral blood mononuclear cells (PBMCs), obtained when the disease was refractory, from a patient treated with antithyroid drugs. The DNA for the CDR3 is TGTGCCAGCAGTGACGTTGGTAGCGGGGGCCAAGAGACCCAGTACTTC. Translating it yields CASSDVGSGGQETQYF.